One and the same sample provided the 23 T cell receptor beta chains below, sequenced in a study of blood T cell repertoires in COVID-19. Profiled with immunoSEQ multiplex PCR; TCRdb holds only in-frame clones, not every one. The repertoire consists of 160,000 or so clones, with roughly 87% occurring once and the leading ten covering 1% to 1.5%. The sample comprised PBMCs or T cells enriched from blood (not recorded which). Receptor source: a human donor with acute COVID-19. The donor label of this sample is uncertain.

Only one count was recorded for this clone. The rearrangement uses TRBV6-5 and TRBJ1-3, with a tentative D call TRBD1 (6 bases). Trimming took off 7 bases at V and 0 bases at J, with 13 bases between the two ends. This CDR3 has 15 amino acids. CDR1 is MNHEY and CDR2 is SVGAGI in the germline V gene. The CDR3 reads CASNQGPFSGNTIYF. The CDR3 region has the DNA TGTGCCAGCAACCAGGGGCCGTTCTCTGGAAACACCATATATTTT.

The gene calls are TRBV5-1 and TRBJ2-5; 8 positions match TRBD2. The germline V gene has CDR1 SGHRS and CDR2 YFSETQ. Trimming cost V 2 bases and J 2 bases; bases outside gene matches: 8. The CDR3 sequence is 16 residues long. This CDR3 reads CASSLHPAGDQETQYF. The DNA of the CDR3 is TGCGCCAGCAGCTTACATCCAGCGGGGGATCAAGAGACCCAGTACTTC.

The chain links TRBV19 to TRBJ1-2, with 9 bases matching TRBD1. This CDR3 is 17 amino acids long. The germline CDR1 and CDR2 sequences are LNHDA and SQIVND (reference sequence). V lost 3 bases, J lost 3 bases, and 11 bases stayed unmatched. This CDR3 reads CASSITRTGEADYGYTF. The CDR3, as DNA: TGTGCCAGTAGTATTACTAGGACAGGGGAGGCGGACTATGGCTACACCTTC.

The V gene is TRBV6-4, the J gene TRBJ1-1, with 11 bases aligning to TRBD1. CDR1 and CDR2 (germline): MRHNA, SNTAGT. With 4 bases clipped from V and 6 bases from J, the junction kept 1 base outside the gene matches. This CDR3 is 13 amino acids long. CDR3 bases: TGTGCCAGCAGTGCGGGACAGGGGGCTGAAGCTTTCTTT. Amino acids: CASSAGQGAEAFF.

This sequence joins TRBV11-2 and TRBJ1-2; 10 bases agree with TRBD1. The CDR3 runs 16 residues. From germline, CDR1 is SGHAT and CDR2 FQNNGV. Trimming removed 5 bases from V and 3 bases from J; junction bases left unmatched: 9. CDR3 coding DNA: TGTGCCAGCAGCCCGGTGGGACAGGGGAAAGACTATGGCTACACCTTC. Amino acid sequence: CASSPVGQGKDYGYTF. The whole variable domain, filled in from reference TRBV11-2 and TRBJ1-2, reads EAGVAQSPRYKIIEKRQSVAFWCNPISGHATLYWYQQILGQGPKLLIQFQNNGVVDDSQLPKDRFSAERLKGVDSTLKIQPAKLEDSAVYLCASSPVGQGKDYGYTFGSGTRLTVV.

The chain is built from TRBV29-1 and TRBJ1-2; D is possibly TRBD1 (6 bases). The V end lost 3 bases, the J end lost 4 bases, and 15 bases lay between the germline ends. The length of the CDR3 is 14 residues. The V gene's germline CDR1 is SQVTM and CDR2 ANQGSEA. The CDR3 nucleotides are TGCAGCGTTGACCACTCCGACAGGACCTATGGCTACACCTTC. Its protein product is CSVDHSDRTYGYTF.

The rearrangement links TRBV5-6 to TRBJ1-2; TRBD1 is a possible D gene (6 bases). V was cut by 0 bases and J by 8 bases, with 11 bases left in between. Germline V gives CDR1 SGHDT, CDR2 YYEEEE. CDR3 length equals 13 residues. The CDR3 reads CASSLGGRVGYTF. The CDR3 DNA reads TGTGCCAGCAGCTTGGGGGGGCGCGTGGGCTACACCTTC. The entire variable domain, with the rest obtained from reference TRBV5-6 and TRBJ1-2, is as follows: DAGVTQSPTHLIKTRGQQVTLRCSPKSGHDTVSWYQQALGQGPQFIFQYYEEEERQRGNFPDRFSGHQFPNYSSELNVNALLLGDSALYLCASSLGGRVGYTFGSGTRLTVV.

V and J are TRBV7-9 and TRBJ2-2; 10 bases fit TRBD1. Germline V gives CDR1 SEHNR, CDR2 FQNEAQ (reference sequence). The CDR3 loop spans 18 amino acids. Germline trimming cut 5 bases from V and 0 bases from J; bases unmatched to any gene: 9. CDR3 protein: CASSPPRDRGSNTGELFF. In nucleotides, the CDR3 is TGTGCCAGCAGCCCGCCCCGGGACAGGGGTTCGAACACCGGGGAGCTGTTTTTT.

The V and J genes are TRBV4-1 and TRBJ1-2, with TRBD1 as a possible D gene (6 bases). Germline CDR1 and CDR2: MGHRA and YSYEKL. V was clipped by 1 base and J by 6 bases, with 12 bases between them. This CDR3 is 14 amino acids long. This chain's CDR3 is CASSQVRTDNGYTF. The CDR3, as DNA: TGCGCCAGCAGCCAAGTCAGGACAGACAATGGCTACACCTTC.

The chain employs TRBV27 and TRBJ2-5, with D maybe TRBD1 (6 bases). Trimming took off 4 bases at V and 0 bases at J, with 12 bases between the two ends. The length of the CDR3 is 15 residues. CDR1 and CDR2 from the germline V gene are MNHEY and SMNVEV (reference sequence). DNA for the CDR3: TGTGCCAGCAGTTCATTAGACAGGTACCAAGAGACCCAGTACTTC. Protein sequence: CASSSLDRYQETQYF.

The genes are TRBV18 and TRBJ2-3; 12 positions match TRBD2. J was trimmed by 0 bases and V by 4 bases; bases with no gene match: 2. The CDR3 spans 16 residues. CDR1 and CDR2 (germline): KGHSH, LQKENI. The chain's CDR3 is CASSRGTSGSTDTQYF. Written as DNA, the CDR3 is TGTGCCAGCTCACGCGGGACTAGCGGGAGCACAGATACGCAGTATTTT.

The chain combines TRBV6-5 with TRBJ2-7, with TRBD1 matching 7 bases. From germline, CDR1 is MNHEY and CDR2 SVGAGI. The CDR3 consists of 14 residues. V lost 3 bases and J lost 1; bases outside the gene matches: 3. The chain's CDR3 is CASSYTGQSYEQYF. For the CDR3, the DNA is TGTGCCAGCAGTTATACGGGACAGTCCTACGAGCAGTACTTC.

V gene TRBV4-1 combines with J gene TRBJ2-7; weak D call: TRBD1 (6 bases). Per the germline V gene, CDR1 is MGHRA and CDR2 is YSYEKL. V gave up 8 bases and J gave up 0 bases, with 11 bases separating them. This CDR3 has 13 residues. The CDR3 here is CASGQQLSYEQYF. For the CDR3, the DNA is TGCGCCAGCGGACAGCAGCTCTCCTACGAGCAGTACTTC.

This CDR3 reads CSAGGGYEQYF. CDR3 nucleotides: TGCAGCGCAGGGGGTGGCTACGAGCAGTACTTC. The chain has TRBV29-1 and TRBJ2-7, with TRBD1 matching 7 bases. This CDR3 spans 11 amino acids. With 7 bases clipped from V and 3 bases from J, the junction kept 3 bases outside the gene matches. Per germline, CDR1 SQVTM and CDR2 ANQGSEA.

With regard to this clone: The same CDR3 can be traced to other DNA sequences in this sample. The chain is built from TRBV30 and TRBJ1-5; D possibly corresponds to TRBD1 (5 bases). Germline CDR1 is GTSNPN and CDR2 is SVGIG (reference sequence). Trimming took off 0 bases at V and 3 bases at J, with 6 bases between the two ends. The CDR3 is made up of 13 amino acids. In nucleotides, the CDR3 is TGTGCCTGGAGTGTAGGGGACAATCAGCCCCAGCATTTT. Amino acid sequence: CAWSVGDNQPQHF.

The V and J genes are TRBV7-2 and TRBJ1-2; 9 bases align to TRBD1. The V segment lost 2 bases and the J segment 8 bases; nucleotides outside the gene matches: 9. Germline V gene lookup returns CDR1 SGHTA and CDR2 FQGNSA. The length of the CDR3 is 15 residues. CDR3 sequence reads: CASSLIPGTGSGYTF. CDR3 coding DNA: TGTGCCAGCAGCTTAATTCCAGGGACAGGGTCGGGCTACACCTTC.

The chain uses TRBV12-3 or TRBV12-4 and TRBJ2-7, with D possibly matching TRBD1 (6 bases). This CDR3 is built from 13 residues. Deletions cut 3 bases from V and 4 bases from J, with 10 bases between. The CDR3 DNA is TGTGCCAGCAGTTTCCGGGACACTTACGAGCAGTACTTC. As protein: CASSFRDTYEQYF.

The V and J genes are TRBV11-2 and TRBJ2-3, with D possibly TRBD2 on 6 matching bases. CDR1 and CDR2 (germline): SGHAT, FQNNGV. V dropped 1 base and J dropped 5 bases, with 19 bases sitting between them. The CDR3 sequence is 17 residues long. The CDR3 coding sequence is TGTGCCAGCAGCTTAGGGAGGGGATTGGTGGTGCGAGATACGCAGTATTTT. Amino acid sequence: CASSLGRGLVVRDTQYF.

This clone has just one count. This sequence joins TRBV4-3 and TRBJ2-2; tentative D call: TRBD1 (6 bases). V was pared by 2 bases and J by 2 bases, with 12 bases between. The germline gives CDR1 LGHNA, CDR2 YSLEER. CDR3 length: 16 amino acids. The CDR3 DNA is TGCGCCAGCAGCCAATCGACAGGCATAAACACCGGGGAGCTGTTTTTT. Its translation is CASSQSTGINTGELFF.

The chain uses TRBV6-2 or TRBV6-3 and TRBJ2-2; 9 bases agree with TRBD1. J was trimmed by 8 bases and V by 2 bases; bases with no gene match: 9. This CDR3 is 16 amino acids long. Germline CDR1 MNHEY, CDR2 SVGEGT. This chain's CDR3 is CASSYPGQGKIGELFF. DNA of the CDR3: TGTGCCAGCAGTTACCCGGGACAGGGAAAAATAGGGGAGCTGTTTTTT.

The chain uses TRBV30 and TRBJ1-5, with D perhaps matching TRBD1 (5 bases). V was cut by 2 bases and J by 2 bases, with 16 bases left in between. Germline V CDR1 and CDR2: GTSNPN, SVGIG (reference sequence). This CDR3 has 16 residues. CDR3 loop: CAWSPRRDYGNQPQHF. CDR3 coding DNA: TGTGCCTGGAGTCCACGGAGGGACTATGGCAATCAGCCCCAGCATTTT.

The chain combines TRBV3-1 (or the pseudogene TRBV3-2) with TRBJ2-2, with TRBD1 matching 7 bases. Germline V gene data show CDR1 as LGHDT and CDR2 as YNNKEL (reference sequence). CDR3 size: 16 residues. The V and J ends lost 5 bases and 5 bases, in that order; junction bases with no gene match: 11. DNA of the CDR3: TGTGCCAGCAGCTATCCGGGGACAGCAACTACCGGGGAGCTGTTTTTT. As protein: CASSYPGTATTGELFF.

The chain carries TRBV9 and TRBJ2-1; 15 bases are a match to TRBD2. V lost 4 bases and J lost 10; bases outside the gene matches: 9. Germline V gene lookup returns CDR1 SGDLS and CDR2 YYNGEE. This CDR3 has 16 residues. For the CDR3, the DNA is TGTGCCAGCAGCTCGCGGACTAGCGGGGGGGCAGGAGAGCAGTTCTTC. It yields the protein CASSSRTSGGAGEQFF.